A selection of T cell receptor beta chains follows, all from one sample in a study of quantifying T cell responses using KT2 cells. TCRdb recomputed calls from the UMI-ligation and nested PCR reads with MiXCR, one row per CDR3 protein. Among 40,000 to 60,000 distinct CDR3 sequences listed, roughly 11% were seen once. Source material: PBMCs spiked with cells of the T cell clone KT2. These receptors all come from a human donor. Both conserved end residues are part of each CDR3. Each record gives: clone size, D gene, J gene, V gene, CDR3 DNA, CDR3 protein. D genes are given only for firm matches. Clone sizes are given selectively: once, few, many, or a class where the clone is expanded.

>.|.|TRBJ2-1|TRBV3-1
TGTGCCAGCAGCCAAGACACGGGGGTATACAATGAGCAGTTCTTC
CASSQDTGVYNEQFF
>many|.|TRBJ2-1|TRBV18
TGTGCCAGCTCACCCCGAGGAGTATACAATGAGCAGTTCTTC
CASSPRGVYNEQFF
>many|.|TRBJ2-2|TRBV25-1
TGTGCCAGCAGTGAATATGCCCTAACCGGGGAGCTGTTTTTT
CASSEYALTGELFF
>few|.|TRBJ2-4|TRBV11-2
TGTGCCAGCAGCGGTAACTGGCTAGCCAAAAACATTCAGTACTTC
CASSGNWLAKNIQYF
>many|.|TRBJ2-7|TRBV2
TGTGCCAGCAGCGGAGCGGCCTACGAGCAGTACTTC
CASSGAAYEQYF
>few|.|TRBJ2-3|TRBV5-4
TGTGCCAGCAGCTTGGGAGAAGCGGATACGCAGTATTTT
CASSLGEADTQYF
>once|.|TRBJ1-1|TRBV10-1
TGCGCCAGCAGTGAGTCGCGGGGTTTCAGTGAAGCTTTCTTT
CASSESRGFSEAFF
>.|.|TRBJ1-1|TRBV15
TGTGCCACCAGCAGCGGGTACACTGAAGCTTTCTTT
CATSSGYTEAFF
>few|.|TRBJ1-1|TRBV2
TGTGCCAGCAGTGCGGAGGCAGCCTCGAACACTGAAGCTTTCTTT
CASSAEAASNTEAFF
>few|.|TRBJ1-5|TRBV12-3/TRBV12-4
TGTGCCAGCAGTACAGGCGGTAGCAATCAGCCCCAGCATTTT
CASSTGGSNQPQHF
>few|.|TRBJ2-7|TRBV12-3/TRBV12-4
TGTGCCAGCAGTTTTTTGTACGAGCAGTACTTC
CASSFLYEQYF
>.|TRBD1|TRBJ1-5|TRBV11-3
TGTGCCAGCAGCAAGGACAGGAATCAGCCCCAGCATTTT
CASSKDRNQPQHF
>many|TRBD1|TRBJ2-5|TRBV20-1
TGCAGTGCTGAGGGACAGGGGAAGACCCAGTACTTC
CSAEGQGKTQYF
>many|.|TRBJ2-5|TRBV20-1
TGCAGTGCGGACGGATTACAAGAGACCCAGTACTTC
CSADGLQETQYF
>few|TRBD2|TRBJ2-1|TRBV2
TGTGCCAGCAGTGATAGTGTCCTAGCGGGGGAGTACAATGAGCAGTTCTTC
CASSDSVLAGEYNEQFF
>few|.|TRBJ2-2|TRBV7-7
TGTGCTAGCAGCTTAATCAAGACCGGGGAGCTGTTTTTT
CASSLIKTGELFF
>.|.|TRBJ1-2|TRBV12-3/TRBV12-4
TGTGCCAGCACTCTTAACGGGGCGAACTATGGCTACACCTTC
CASTLNGANYGYTF
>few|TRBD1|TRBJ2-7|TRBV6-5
TGTGCCAGCAGTCGGACAAGACAGGGGGGGATTCGGCAGTACTTC
CASSRTRQGGIRQYF
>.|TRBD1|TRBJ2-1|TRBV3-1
TGTGCCAGCAGCCGAGGAGGGACAGGGCTTGGACGGAATGAGCAGTTCTTC
CASSRGGTGLGRNEQFF
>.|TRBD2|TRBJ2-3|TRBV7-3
TGTGCCAGCAGCTTAGTTCCCGGGGGGTTAGATACGCAGTATTTT
CASSLVPGGLDTQYF
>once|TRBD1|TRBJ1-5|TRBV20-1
TGCAGTACTGGACAGGGCGGGTCGAATCAGCCCCAGCATTTT
CSTGQGGSNQPQHF
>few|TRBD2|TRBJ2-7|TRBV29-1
TGCAGCGTTGGTGGGGTGACTAGCGGTACCTACGAGCAGTACTTC
CSVGGVTSGTYEQYF
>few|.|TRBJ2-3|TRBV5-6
TGTGCCAGCAGCTTGACGGGAGATACGCAGTATTTT
CASSLTGDTQYF
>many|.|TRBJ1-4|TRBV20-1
TGCAGTGCTGGGACGGGCGATGAAAAACTGTTTTTT
CSAGTGDEKLFF
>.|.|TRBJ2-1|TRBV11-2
TGTGCCAGCAGCTTAATGGGCGGTCCCCCCCCCCTCAATGAGCAGTTCTTC
CASSLMGGPPPLNEQFF
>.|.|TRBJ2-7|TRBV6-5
TGTGCCAGCAGTTACTCCCCGGGACTTCCCTACGAGCAGTACTTC
CASSYSPGLPYEQYF
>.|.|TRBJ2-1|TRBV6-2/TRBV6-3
TGTGCCAGCAGTTCTCTAGGCGTTAGGGGCCCCACTTGGTATGAGCAGTTCTTC
CASSSLGVRGPTWYEQFF
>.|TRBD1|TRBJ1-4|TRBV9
TGTGCCAGCAGCGTCTGGGGACAGGGGAGTGAAAAACTGTTTTTT
CASSVWGQGSEKLFF
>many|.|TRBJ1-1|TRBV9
TGTGCCAGCAGCCTCCACCAGGGAGGAGGGACTGAAGCTTTCTTT
CASSLHQGGGTEAFF
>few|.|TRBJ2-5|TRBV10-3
TGTGCCATCAGTGAAAGAGAAGAGACCCAGTACTTC
CAISEREETQYF
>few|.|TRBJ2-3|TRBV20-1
TGCAGTGCTCGATTCAGGGGCCGTGGCACAGATACGCAGTATTTT
CSARFRGRGTDTQYF
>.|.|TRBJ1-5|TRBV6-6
TGTGCCAGCAGTTACTCAGAGGGTGCGGGCGGCAATCAGCCCCAGCATTTT
CASSYSEGAGGNQPQHF
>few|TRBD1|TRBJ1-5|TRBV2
TGTGCCAGCAGTGTACAGGGGGGCAATCAGCCCCAGCATTTT
CASSVQGGNQPQHF
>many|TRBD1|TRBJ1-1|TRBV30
TGTGCCTGGAGTGTACAGGGGGCATACACTGAAGCTTTCTTT
CAWSVQGAYTEAFF
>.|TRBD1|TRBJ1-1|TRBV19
TGTGCCACCGGTAGACAGGGGAACACTGAAGCTTTCTTT
CATGRQGNTEAFF
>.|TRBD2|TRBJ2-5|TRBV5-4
TGTGCCAGCAGCTTGTTCGGGGGGCAAGAGACCCAGTACTTC
CASSLFGGQETQYF
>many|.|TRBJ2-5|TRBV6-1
TGTGCCAGCAGTGAAGTTTTCGGATCGGGGGAGACCCAGTACTTC
CASSEVFGSGETQYF
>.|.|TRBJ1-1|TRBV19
TGTGCCAGTAGTACGGGACGTCTAAAAGCTTTCTTT
CASSTGRLKAFF
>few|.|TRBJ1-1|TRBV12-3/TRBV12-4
TGTGCCAGCAGTTTGGGGGGACACGCTGAAGCTTTCTTT
CASSLGGHAEAFF
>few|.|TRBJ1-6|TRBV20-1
TGCAGTGCTAGCTGGTGGGACTATAATTCACCCCTCCACTTT
CSASWWDYNSPLHF
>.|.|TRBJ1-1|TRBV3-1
TGTGCCAGCAGCCAAAGGTGGGGGAGGAACACTGAAGCTTTCTTT
CASSQRWGRNTEAFF